This entry features one TCR beta chain sequence. Its antigen remains undetermined. No clone much larger than this one lies a single base away; base qualities are absent. The data derive from a study of shared clonotypes between healthy human individuals (TCRdb year 2020). Study-level background: The cohort included three men and a couple of women between 18 and 49 years of age. Blood TCR repertoires of a handful of healthy adults were deeply sequenced to estimate repertoire size and the extent of clonotype sharing between individuals. Libraries were prepared and TCR repertoires were sequenced by different laboratories using diverse techniques, in order to increase sequencing depth and limit assay-specific biases. Each donor's leukapheresis produced roughly between roughly 0.9 and 9 billion PBMCs. The investigation overall reported the following: Based on pairwise subsampling, the degree of clonotype sharing among donors was expected to be affected by sequencing depth. Because the study included only a small number of donors, the genetic and exposure-history diversity represented was limited. Sampling was restricted to blood, and TCR repertoires in tissue are likely to differ from TCR repertoires in blood.

The donors were healthy, HIV-negative adults who had no recently reported acute infections or vaccinations. All donors were Caucasian adults living in Nashville, Tennessee, USA. For unsorted samples, some 90 million PBMCs were counted, and genomic DNA was extracted using the QIAamp DNA Blood Mini kit. Blood was collected by leukapheresis, and PBMCs were isolated by Ficoll-Histopaque density gradient centrifugation and then cryopreserved in liquid nitrogen vapor phase. Using the deep immunoSEQ assay, multiplex PCR amplified TCR CDR3 regions from genomic DNA. Extracted genomic DNA from each cell subset was spread evenly across all wells of several immunoSEQ 96-well plates, with each plate serving as a replicate. For unsorted PBMC, 250 to 300 ng of genomic DNA, equivalent to around 30,000 T cell genomes, went into each replicate PCR. Ten immunoSEQ deep assay plates were used to sequence the unsorted PBMC genomic DNA. The purified libraries were quantified using a Qubit 3.0 fluorometer, sized with a Bioanalyzer 2100, and then quantified again using the KAPA Library Quantification kit. A separate single-read 150-cycle Illumina NextSeq 550 flow cell was used to sequence each immunoSEQ 96-well plate. Processing in the source paper ran as follows. Because the immunoSEQ output held only junctional sequences and lacked quality scores, the filtering could not match the filtering applied to full-length reads. Sequences were annotated with PyIR, a Python wrapper for IgBLAST v1.9, and V/J genes and CDR3 were assigned using IMGT germline references. Reads with weak V/J assignments (E-value above 1e-6), missing CDR3, stop codons, out-of-frame junctions, or ambiguous translated residues were removed. V3J clonotypes were defined by identical inferred V gene, J gene, and CDR3 amino acid sequence. Percentage overlap between repertoires was computed as shared unique clonotypes divided by the size of the smaller repertoire. Three approaches were used to assess repertoire richness: RTK rarefaction, the Chao1 estimator, and Recon v2.1 estimates of unobserved clonotypes. As stored in TCRdb, this immuneACCESS dataset retains in-frame rearrangements with V and J assigned. A fraction of the clones does not appear; measured against another copy, unresolved V genes explain less than half of the discrepancy, and the remainder lacks a known reason. D and trimming come from the DNA, and the V and J calls and clone size come from that table. The sample has some 530,000 clones on record, roughly 80% of them singletons. The ten largest make up 12% of the sample.

This TCR came from a middle-aged woman in good health. Some clones in this sample may be carry-over from other donors' samples. The specimen sequenced was PBMCs.

The DNA reads as follows: TGCGCCAGCAGCTCAGCGACAGGGGGCTGGACTGAAGCTTTCTTT. Its coded protein is CASSSATGGWTEAFF. Here the chain combines TRBV5-1 and TRBJ1-1; TRBD1 agrees with 10 junctional bases. Germline trimming: 3 bases from V, 5 bases from J; junction bases outside gene matches: 7. From the cysteine up to the phenylalanine, the CDR3 has a length of 15 residues. Only the CDR3 DNA stays, 45 bases, in frame from base 1. From a lookup of the germline V gene, CDR1 and CDR2 are SGHRS and YFSETQ.